This TCR beta chain was identified in a study of tumor and adjacent non-tumor tissue in lung cancer. Overall study: Patients were aged roughly 30 to 76, fewer than twelve men and about 5 women, stage I to III.

The CDR3 is made up of 13 amino acids. The V gene end was trimmed by 3 bases and the J gene end by 3 bases; junction bases not matched to a gene: 5. CDR1 and CDR2 (germline): DFQATT, SNEGSKA (reference sequence). This sample's RNA came from whole unsorted tissue. This non-tumor lung sample came from over 3 cm beyond the tumor edge. This clonotype was picked up many times. TCRbeta libraries were built with three rounds of nested PCR, modified from ARM-PCR. Using its own MiXCR run on the multiplex PCR reads, TCRdb lists one record per CDR3 protein. Of about 90,000 distinct CDR3 sequences listed, 65% to 80% are singletons.

This TCR was recovered from a woman aged 50 to 60 with non-small cell lung cancer. The V gene is TRBV20-1, the J gene TRBJ2-7, with 7 positions matching TRBD2. What was sequenced was distant non-tumor lung tissue. In DNA form, the CDR3 reads TGCAGTGCTAGTCCTGGCGGGAGCTACGAGCAGTACTTC. Its translation: CSASPGGSYEQYF.